The following is a TCR beta chain sequence with its context. This clonotype has more than one count but fewer than ten. The clone's antigen remains unknown. Base-call qualities are not available, and no considerably larger clone is one nucleotide away. Receptor libraries were prepared by multiplex PCR. These reads were obtained on an Illumina HiSeq 4000. TCR beta libraries were built with iRepertoire HTBI primers and Arm-PCR amplification of CDR3 regions. Gel purification was performed on PCR products prior to sequencing. In the authors' own workflow: Gene usage analysis of CDR3 amino acid clonotypes used the 50 to 70 TRBV and 14 TRBJ segments found across samples. Filtered high-quality paired reads were merged into contigs using COPE and FqMerger. BLAST was used to align contigs to IMGT TRBV, TRBD and TRBJ reference genes, and CDR3 was defined according to IMGT. Clonotypes above 0.1% frequency were classified as highly expanded clones. Repertoire diversity was measured by Shannon entropy, and V-J evenness by the Gini coefficient. A clonotype found in more than one individual was treated as public. TCRdb reworked the public reads: Q25 trimming with fastp, MiXCR clone assembly, productive beta chains retained. Records with the same CDR3 protein are collapsed into one entry carrying the most frequent genes and DNA. The authors' filters were not applied to this entry. The sample table holds roughly 300,000 distinct CDR3 sequences, of which around a fifth were seen once. Approximately 53% of the sample is held by the ten biggest clonotypes.

CDR1 and CDR2 (SGDLS, YYNGEE) derive from the germline V gene. At the junction V is shortened by 1 base and J by 1 base, with 5 bases in between. The CDR3 sequence holds 14 residues, the cysteine and phenylalanine included. The read is trimmed to its CDR3 DNA, 42 bases read in frame from base 1. What the time point label conveys for this sample: persistent/refractory GD, antithyroid drugs over 5 years with positive TRAb. For both TCR sequencing and RNA sequencing, RNA was extracted from PBMCs using TRIzol. The diagnosis of Graves' disease followed American Thyroid Association guidelines. Patients for the study were recruited at an endocrinology department in Xi'an, China. Each patient gave 8.5 to 9.5 milliliters of peripheral blood, collected in an EDTA anticoagulant tube. PBMCs were isolated by Ficoll Paque Plus density gradient separation without further T cell sorting. RNA quality was checked with an Agilent 2100 Bioanalyzer and agarose gel, and concentration with a NanoDrop 2000.

These data belong to a study of regulatory T cells in long-lasting Graves disease (dated by TCRdb to the early 2020s). The study in broad terms: To count as having persistent Graves' disease, a patient had to have received antithyroid drug treatment for over 5 years with TSH receptor autoantibodies remaining persistently positive. Peripheral blood TCR sequencing and RNA sequencing compared persistent Graves' disease patients with newly diagnosed Graves' disease patients. The study was conducted in China and was registered as a clinical trial. A total of some 35 samples underwent TCR sequencing, from roughly 13 patients with persistent Graves' disease and some 20 patients with newly diagnosed Graves' disease. Persistent Graves' disease patients in the clinical cohort had taken antithyroid drugs for about 9.7 years on average.

The paper's findings and limits, for the study overall: Persistent patients shared more public clonotypes among themselves (more than 2,500) than newly diagnosed patients did (more than 950). Because the primary lesion, thyroid tissue, could not be accessed, the study looked at peripheral blood alone. TRBV28, TRBJ1-2 and TRBJ2-5 were preferentially used in persistent disease, while TRBV20-1 and TRBJ2-1 were favored in newly diagnosed disease. Compared with newly diagnosed patients, patients with persistent Graves' disease had lower TCR Shannon entropy and fewer highly expanded clones, which suggests clonal expansion. Sequencing and analysis were restricted to the TCR beta chain. As a limitation, the authors acknowledged that the small sample size may reduce accuracy.

The sequence was obtained from a female donor with Graves disease. The rearranged segments are TRBV9 and TRBJ2-2, and the D gene may be TRBD2, 5 bases matching. The material was peripheral blood mononuclear cells (PBMCs), obtained when the disease was refractory, from a patient treated with antithyroid drugs. Read as DNA, the sequence is TGTGCCAGCAGCGTACGGGGGAACACCGGGGAGCTGTTTTTT. Its protein product is CASSVRGNTGELFF.